Presented here are 8 T cell receptor beta chains from one specimen sequenced in a study of CD8+ T cells in alopecia areata. Extraction of RNA preceded its reverse transcription into cDNA, which served as the sequencing template. Profiled with immunoSEQ multiplex PCR; TCRdb holds only in-frame clones, not every one. In the table there are 87,000 or so clones, 60% to 80% of which are singletons. Indicated treatment: oral pan-JAK inhibitor, 5-10 mg twice daily. The sequencing here drew on CD8+ T cells sorted from blood, taken at approximately week 42, from a patient treated with tofacitinib. Receptors originate from a human donor with alopecia areata.

The chain uses TRBV10-2 and TRBJ1-4; a weak D match, TRBD1 (5 bases). This CDR3 is built from 14 residues. V was cut by 4 bases and J by 5 bases, with 11 bases left in between. Germline V gene lookup returns CDR1 WSHSY and CDR2 SAAADI. The DNA for the CDR3 is TGCGCCAGCAGTGTGGGACTACGGAATGAAAAACTGTTTTTT. It codes for CASSVGLRNEKLFF.

V gene TRBV4-3 combines with J gene TRBJ2-2, with 7 bases aligning to TRBD1. The CDR3 spans 16 residues. The germline gives CDR1 LGHNA, CDR2 YSLEER. V shed 0 bases, J shed 6 bases, and the junction held 7 bases outside the gene matches. The CDR3 reads CASSQETGLSAGELFF. CDR3 nucleotides: TGCGCCAGCAGCCAAGAGACAGGGCTTTCGGCCGGGGAGCTGTTTTTT.

The chain employs TRBV5-6 and TRBJ1-2; D is unclear. The CDR3 loop spans 15 amino acids. Trimming pared 1 base from V and 4 bases from J, leaving 14 bases between. Germline V gene data show CDR1 as SGHDT and CDR2 as YYEEEE. The CDR3 loop is CASSLFRETSYGYTF. The DNA for the CDR3 is TGTGCCAGCAGCTTGTTTCGGGAGACCTCCTATGGCTACACCTTC. Variable domain in full (rest from reference TRBV5-6 and TRBJ1-2): DAGVTQSPTHLIKTRGQQVTLRCSPKSGHDTVSWYQQALGQGPQFIFQYYEEEERQRGNFPDRFSGHQFPNYSSELNVNALLLGDSALYLCASSLFRETSYGYTFGSGTRLTVV.

The V call is TRBV6-1, the J call TRBJ2-7; TRBD1 agrees at 9 bases. Germline-derived CDR1 and CDR2 are MNHNS and SASEGT. CDR3 length: 13 amino acids. Losses at the gene ends were 6 bases for V and 4 bases for J; bases not matched to a gene: 4. This chain's CDR3 is CASRWGQGYEQYF. The CDR3 bases are TGTGCCAGCAGGTGGGGACAGGGTTACGAGCAGTACTTC.

This clone has just a few counts. The V and J genes are TRBV5-1 and TRBJ2-2; TRBD1 matches 7 bases. Trimming at V came to 8 bases and at J to 0 bases, leaving 10 bases not matched to a gene. This CDR3 is built from 16 residues. Germline V gene sequence: CDR1 SGHRS, CDR2 YFSETQ. Here the CDR3 reads CASKSLGTANTGELFF. The CDR3 DNA reads as TGCGCCAGTAAAAGCCTAGGGACAGCGAACACCGGGGAGCTGTTTTTT.

Regarding this clone: One junction end does not reproduce the germline sequence, and a read error may be involved. The chain employs TRBV2 and TRBJ2-2, with a weak D call TRBD1 (5 bases). Germline CDR1 SNHLY, CDR2 FYNNEI. CDR3 length: 13 residues. Written as DNA, the CDR3 is TGTGCCAGCACTGAAGGGGTCCCCGGGGAGCTGTTTTTT. The encoded protein is CASTEGVPGELFF.

Here the CDR3 reads CSVEGGQGAVNEQFF. The CDR3, as DNA: TGCAGCGTTGAAGGGGGACAGGGGGCAGTGAATGAGCAGTTCTTC. This sequence joins TRBV29-1 and TRBJ2-1; TRBD1 matches at 12 bases. The CDR3 spans 15 residues. After removal of 1 base from V and 7 bases from J, the junction contained 5 bases not matched to a gene. Germline V CDR1 and CDR2: SQVTM, ANQGSEA.

A word on this clone: This specimen includes other DNA sequences encoding the same CDR3. The gene calls are TRBV29-1 and TRBJ1-1, with TRBD1 as a possible D gene (6 bases). CDR3 length: 11 amino acids. Germline V CDR1 and CDR2: SQVTM, ANQGSEA. The germline V and J ends were trimmed by 6 bases and 3 bases, with 8 bases remaining between them. As DNA, the CDR3 is TGCAGCGTCGGACAGTACACTGAAGCTTTCTTT. Its translation: CSVGQYTEAFF.